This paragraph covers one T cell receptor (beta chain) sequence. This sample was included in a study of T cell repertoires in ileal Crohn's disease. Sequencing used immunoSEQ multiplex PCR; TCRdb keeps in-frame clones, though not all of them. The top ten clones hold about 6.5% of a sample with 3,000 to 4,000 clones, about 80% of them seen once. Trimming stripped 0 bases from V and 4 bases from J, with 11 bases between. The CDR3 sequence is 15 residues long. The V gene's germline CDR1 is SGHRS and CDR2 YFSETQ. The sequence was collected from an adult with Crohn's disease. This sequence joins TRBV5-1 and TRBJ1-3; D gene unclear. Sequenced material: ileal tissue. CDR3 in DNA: TGCGCCAGCAGCTTGGTTCCCAGAGGGGGAAACACCATATATTTT. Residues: CASSLVPRGGNTIYF.